The 7 T cell receptor beta chains reported below all come from one sample, sequenced in a study of chemoradiotherapy in HPV16-positive cancers (dated 2022 in TCRdb). Library construction relied on the immunoSEQ multiplex PCR assay. This is the immuneACCESS table as TCRdb keeps it, with only in-frame sequences that have V and J called. A part of the clones is gone; compared with another copy, unresolved V genes explain less than half, and the rest is unexplained. The table for this sample lists 9,000 to 15,000 clones; around three fifths of them were counted only once. The biggest ten clones account for around 21% of the sample. Sampling was done from a patient who underwent chemoradiotherapy. These receptor sequences come from a human donor with HPV-associated anogenital cancer.

The chain combines TRBV10-3 with TRBJ2-7, with D unresolved. CDR1 and CDR2 from the germline V gene are ENHRY and SYGVKD. The V end was cut by 10 bases, the J end by 3 bases, with 16 bases between. The CDR3 covers 13 residues. The CDR3 loop reads CATLPAGYYEQYF. In nucleotides, the CDR3 is TGTGCCACCTTACCGGCCGGATACTACGAGCAGTACTTC.

The V and J genes are TRBV7-9 and TRBJ1-2; unclear D gene. The ends were cut back, 6 bases at V and 8 bases at J, with 13 bases in the middle. The germline gives CDR1 SEHNR, CDR2 FQNEAQ (reference sequence). There are 12 residues in the CDR3. The CDR3 here is CASSSDHKGYTF. CDR3 sequence (DNA): TGTGCCAGCAGTTCAGATCATAAAGGCTACACCTTC. The whole variable domain, filled in from reference TRBV7-9 and TRBJ1-2, reads DTGVSQNPRHKITKRGQNVTFRCDPISEHNRLYWYRQTLGQGPEFLTYFQNEAQLEKSRLLSDRFSAERPKGSFSTLEIQRTEQGDSAMYLCASSSDHKGYTFGSGTRLTVV.

This clone was seen once. The chain combines TRBV19 with TRBJ1-5, with 10 positions matching TRBD1. This CDR3 region has 15 residues. V lost 8 bases to trimming and J lost 6 bases; unmatched junction nucleotides: 10. Germline V CDR1 and CDR2: LNHDA, SQIVND (reference sequence). The CDR3 here is CASEPGTGALQPQHF. The CDR3 bases are TGTGCCAGTGAACCCGGGACAGGGGCCCTTCAGCCCCAGCATTTT.

V and J are TRBV19 and TRBJ1-5; D unclear. The germline V and J ends were trimmed by 6 bases and 3 bases, with 6 bases remaining between them. Germline CDR1 reads LNHDA; CDR2 reads SQIVND (reference sequence). The CDR3 runs 12 residues. CDR3 region: CASRVSNQPQHF. DNA of the CDR3: TGTGCCAGTAGGGTTTCCAATCAGCCCCAGCATTTT.

The chain links TRBV7-2 to TRBJ1-6; D ambiguous. The CDR3 covers 15 residues. Trimming took 9 bases from V and 7 from J, leaving 19 bases between them. Germline V lookup: CDR1 SGHTA, CDR2 FQGNSA. The CDR3 spells CASHLFGERNSPLHF. The DNA for the CDR3 is TGTGCCAGTCACTTGTTCGGGGAAAGGAATTCACCCCTCCACTTT.

This chain connects TRBV10-3 to TRBJ2-1; TRBD2 matches at 7 bases. The germline V gene encodes CDR1 ENHRY and CDR2 SYGVKD. The ends lost 9 bases at V and 2 bases at J; junction bases unmatched: 1. The CDR3 has 12 residues. For the CDR3, the DNA is TGTGCCATGGGGGGGGCCTACAATGAGCAGTTCTTC. This translates into CAMGGAYNEQFF.

The table lists this clone with a few counts. The J gene is TRBJ2-1, the V gene TRBV9; 8 nucleotides agree with TRBD1. Germline assignment: CDR1 SGDLS and CDR2 YYNGEE. The CDR3 is 15 amino acids. V gave up 0 bases and J gave up 3 bases; unmatched junction bases: 2. Written as DNA, the CDR3 is TGTGCCAGCAGCGTAGCAGGGGGCTACTACAATGAGCAGTTCTTC. Protein product: CASSVAGGYYNEQFF.